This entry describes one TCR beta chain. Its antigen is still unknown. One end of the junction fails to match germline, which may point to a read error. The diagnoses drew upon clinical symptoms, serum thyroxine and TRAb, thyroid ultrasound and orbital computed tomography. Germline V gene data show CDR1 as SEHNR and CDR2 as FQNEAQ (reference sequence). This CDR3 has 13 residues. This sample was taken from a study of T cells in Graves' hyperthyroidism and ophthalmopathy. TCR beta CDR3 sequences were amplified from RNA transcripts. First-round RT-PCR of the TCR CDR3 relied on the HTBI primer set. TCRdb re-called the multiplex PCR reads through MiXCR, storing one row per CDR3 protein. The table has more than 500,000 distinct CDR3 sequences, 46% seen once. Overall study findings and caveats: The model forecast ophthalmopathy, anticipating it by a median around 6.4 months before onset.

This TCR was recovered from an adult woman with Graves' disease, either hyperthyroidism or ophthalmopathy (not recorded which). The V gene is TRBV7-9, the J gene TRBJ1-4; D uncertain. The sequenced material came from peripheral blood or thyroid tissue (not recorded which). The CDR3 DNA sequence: TGCGCCAGCAGCTGGGAGGACGGTGAAAAACTGTTTTTT. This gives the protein CASSWEDGEKLFF. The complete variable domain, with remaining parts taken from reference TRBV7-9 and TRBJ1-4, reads DTGVSQNPRHKITKRGQNVTFRCDPISEHNRLYWYRQTLGQGPEFLTYFQNEAQLEKSRLLSDRFSAERPKGSFSTLEIQRTEQGDSAMYLCASSWEDGEKLFFGSGTQLSVL.